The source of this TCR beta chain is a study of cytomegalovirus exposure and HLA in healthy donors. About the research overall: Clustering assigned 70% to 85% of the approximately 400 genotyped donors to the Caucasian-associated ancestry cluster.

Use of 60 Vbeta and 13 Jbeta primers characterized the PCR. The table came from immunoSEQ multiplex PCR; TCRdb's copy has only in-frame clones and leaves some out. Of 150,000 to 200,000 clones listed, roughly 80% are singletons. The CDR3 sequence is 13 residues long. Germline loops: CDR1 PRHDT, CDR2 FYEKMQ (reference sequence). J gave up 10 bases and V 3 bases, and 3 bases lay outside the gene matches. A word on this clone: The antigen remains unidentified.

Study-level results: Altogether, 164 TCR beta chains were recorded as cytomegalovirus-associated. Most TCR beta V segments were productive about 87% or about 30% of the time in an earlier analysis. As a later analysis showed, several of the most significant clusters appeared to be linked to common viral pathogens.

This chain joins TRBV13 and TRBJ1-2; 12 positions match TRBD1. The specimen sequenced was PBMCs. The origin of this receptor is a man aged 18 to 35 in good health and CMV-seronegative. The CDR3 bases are TGTGCCAGCAGCTTCGGGACAGGGGGCCACTACACCTTC. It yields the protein CASSFGTGGHYTF.